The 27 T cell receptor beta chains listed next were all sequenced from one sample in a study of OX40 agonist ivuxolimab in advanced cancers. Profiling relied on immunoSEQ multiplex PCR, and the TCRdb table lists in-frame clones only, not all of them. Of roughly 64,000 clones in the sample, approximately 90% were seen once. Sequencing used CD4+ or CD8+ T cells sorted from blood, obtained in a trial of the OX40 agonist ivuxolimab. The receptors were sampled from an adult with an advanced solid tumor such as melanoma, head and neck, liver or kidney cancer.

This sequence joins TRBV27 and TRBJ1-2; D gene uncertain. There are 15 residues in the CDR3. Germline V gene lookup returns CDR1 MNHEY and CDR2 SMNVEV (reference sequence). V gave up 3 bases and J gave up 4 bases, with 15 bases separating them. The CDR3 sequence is CASSFRPGPLYGYTF. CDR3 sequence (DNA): TGTGCCAGCAGTTTCCGCCCGGGTCCGCTCTATGGCTACACCTTC.

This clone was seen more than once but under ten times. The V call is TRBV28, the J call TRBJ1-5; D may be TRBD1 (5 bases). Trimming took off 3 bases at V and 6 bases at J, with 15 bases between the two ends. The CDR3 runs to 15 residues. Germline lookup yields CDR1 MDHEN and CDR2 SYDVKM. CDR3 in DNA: TGTGCCAGCAGTTTGAATCGGGGCTGGAGTCAGCCCCAGCATTTT. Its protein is CASSLNRGWSQPQHF.

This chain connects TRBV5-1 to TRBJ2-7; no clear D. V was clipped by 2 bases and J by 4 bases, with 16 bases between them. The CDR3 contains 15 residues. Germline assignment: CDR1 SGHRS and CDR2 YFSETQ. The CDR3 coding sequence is TGCGCCAGCAGCTTTGTATTGGACGCGAGGTACGAGCAGTACTTC. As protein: CASSFVLDARYEQYF.

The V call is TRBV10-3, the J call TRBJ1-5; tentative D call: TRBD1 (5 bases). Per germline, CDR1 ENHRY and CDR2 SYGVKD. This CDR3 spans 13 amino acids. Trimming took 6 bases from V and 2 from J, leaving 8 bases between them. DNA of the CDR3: TGTGCCATCAGGGGGGGAGGCAATCAGCCCCAGCATTTT. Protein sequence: CAIRGGGNQPQHF.

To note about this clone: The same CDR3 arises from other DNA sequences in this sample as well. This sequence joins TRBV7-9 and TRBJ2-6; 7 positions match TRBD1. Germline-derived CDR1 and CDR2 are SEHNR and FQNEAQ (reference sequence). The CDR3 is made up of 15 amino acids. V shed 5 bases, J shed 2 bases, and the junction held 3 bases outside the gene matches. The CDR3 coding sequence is TGTGCCAGCAGCCCTCAGGGGGCTGGGGCCAACGTCCTGACTTTC. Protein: CASSPQGAGANVLTF. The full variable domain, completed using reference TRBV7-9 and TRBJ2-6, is DTGVSQNPRHKITKRGQNVTFRCDPISEHNRLYWYRQTLGQGPEFLTYFQNEAQLEKSRLLSDRFSAERPKGSFSTLEIQRTEQGDSAMYLCASSPQGAGANVLTFGAGSRLTVL.

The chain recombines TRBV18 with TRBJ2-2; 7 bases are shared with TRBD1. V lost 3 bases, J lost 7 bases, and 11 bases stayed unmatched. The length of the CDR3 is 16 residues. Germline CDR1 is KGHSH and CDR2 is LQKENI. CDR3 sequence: CASSPNRQGGGGELFF. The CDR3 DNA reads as TGTGCCAGCTCACCCAACCGACAGGGTGGTGGCGGGGAGCTGTTTTTT.

CDR3 sequence: CASSLNTGELFF. Written as DNA, the CDR3 is TGTGCCAGCAGCTTAAACACCGGGGAGCTGTTTTTT. The rearrangement uses TRBV11-2 and TRBJ2-2; D unresolved. The CDR3 covers 12 residues. V was clipped by 2 bases and J by 2 bases, with 0 bases between them. In germline, CDR1 is SGHAT, CDR2 FQNNGV.

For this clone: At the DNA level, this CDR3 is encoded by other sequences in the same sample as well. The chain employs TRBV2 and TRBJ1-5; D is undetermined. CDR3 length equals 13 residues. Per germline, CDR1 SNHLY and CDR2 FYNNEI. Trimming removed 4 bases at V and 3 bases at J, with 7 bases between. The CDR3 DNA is TGTGCCAGCAGTGCCGGGCCCAATCAGCCCCAGCATTTT. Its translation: CASSAGPNQPQHF.

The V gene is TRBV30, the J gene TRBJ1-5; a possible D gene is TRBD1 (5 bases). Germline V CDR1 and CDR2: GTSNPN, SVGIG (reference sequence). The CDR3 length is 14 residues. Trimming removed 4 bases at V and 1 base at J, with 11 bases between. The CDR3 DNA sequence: TGTGCCTGGACCGCCGGGGGAAGCAATCAGCCCCAGCATTTT. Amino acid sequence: CAWTAGGSNQPQHF.

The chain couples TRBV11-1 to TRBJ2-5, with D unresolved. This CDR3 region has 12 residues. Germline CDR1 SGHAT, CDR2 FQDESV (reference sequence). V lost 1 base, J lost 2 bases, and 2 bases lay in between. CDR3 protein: CASSLEQETQYF. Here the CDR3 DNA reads TGTGCCAGCAGCTTAGAACAAGAGACCCAGTACTTC.

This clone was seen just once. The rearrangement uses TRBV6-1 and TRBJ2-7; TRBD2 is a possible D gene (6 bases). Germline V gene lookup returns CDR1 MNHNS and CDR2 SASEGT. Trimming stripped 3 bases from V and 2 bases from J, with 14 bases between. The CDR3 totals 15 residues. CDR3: CASSDAGTPPYEQYF. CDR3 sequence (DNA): TGTGCCAGCAGTGATGCGGGGACTCCACCCTACGAGCAGTACTTC.

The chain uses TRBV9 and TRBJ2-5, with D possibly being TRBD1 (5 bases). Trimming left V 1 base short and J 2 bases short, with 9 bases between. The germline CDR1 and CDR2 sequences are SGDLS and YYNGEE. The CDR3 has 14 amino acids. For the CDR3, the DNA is TGTGCCAGCAGCGTAACTCCAGGGCAAGAGACCCAGTACTTC. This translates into CASSVTPGQETQYF.

The CDR3 nucleotides are TGCGCCAGCAGGAAGGACAGGGTTCGAAACTATGGCTACACCTTC. Protein: CASRKDRVRNYGYTF. The V gene is TRBV10-2, the J gene TRBJ1-2; 8 positions agree with TRBD1. The CDR3 totals 15 residues. Germline V lookup: CDR1 WSHSY, CDR2 SAAADI. Losses at the gene ends were 6 bases for V and 2 bases for J; bases not matched to a gene: 8.

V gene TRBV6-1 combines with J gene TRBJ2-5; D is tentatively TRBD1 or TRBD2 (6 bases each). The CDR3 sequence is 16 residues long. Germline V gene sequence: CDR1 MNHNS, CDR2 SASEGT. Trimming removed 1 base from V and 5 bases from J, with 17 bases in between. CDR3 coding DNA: TGTGCCAGCAGTGAAGTCGGTCGGGGGCCACGGGAGACCCAGTACTTC. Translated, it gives CASSEVGRGPRETQYF.

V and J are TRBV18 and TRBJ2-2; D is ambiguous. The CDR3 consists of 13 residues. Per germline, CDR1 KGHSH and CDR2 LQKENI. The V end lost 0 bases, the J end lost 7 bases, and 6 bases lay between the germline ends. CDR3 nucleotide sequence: TGTGCCAGCTCACCACCGGTGGTCGGGGAGCTGTTTTTT. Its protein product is CASSPPVVGELFF.

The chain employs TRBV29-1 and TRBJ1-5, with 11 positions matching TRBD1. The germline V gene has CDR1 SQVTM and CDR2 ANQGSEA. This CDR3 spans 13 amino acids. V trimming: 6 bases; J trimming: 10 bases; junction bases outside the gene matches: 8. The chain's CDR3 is CSVGTGGEAPQHF. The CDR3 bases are TGCAGCGTAGGGACAGGGGGTGAAGCTCCCCAGCATTTT. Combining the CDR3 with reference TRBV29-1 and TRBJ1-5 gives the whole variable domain SAVISQKPSRDICQRGTSLTIQCQVDSQVTMMFWYRQQPGQSLTLIATANQGSEATYESGFVIDKFPISRPNLTFSTLTVSNMSPEDSSIYLCSVGTGGEAPQHFGDGTRLSIL.

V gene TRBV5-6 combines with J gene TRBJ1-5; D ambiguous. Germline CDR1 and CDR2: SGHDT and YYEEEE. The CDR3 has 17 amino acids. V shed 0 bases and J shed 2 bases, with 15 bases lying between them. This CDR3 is CASSLGGWSRGNQPQHF. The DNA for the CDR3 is TGTGCCAGCAGCTTGGGGGGTTGGAGTCGCGGCAATCAGCCCCAGCATTTT.

CDR3 region: CSAREEETQYF. The CDR3 DNA follows: TGCAGTGCTAGAGAGGAGGAGACCCAGTACTTC. This chain uses TRBV20-1 with TRBJ2-5; no firm D call. Germline CDR1 is DFQATT and CDR2 is SNEGSKA (reference sequence). V lost 0 bases and J 5 bases, leaving 4 bases between the germline ends. The CDR3 is made up of 11 amino acids.

The CDR3 here is CASSPTGLDTGELFF. CDR3 in DNA: TGTGCCAGCAGCCCGACAGGGTTGGACACCGGGGAGCTGTTTTTT. The chain is built from TRBV6-1 and TRBJ2-2, with 7 positions matching TRBD1. CDR1 MNHNS and CDR2 SASEGT come from the germline V gene. The CDR3 runs 15 residues. Germline trimming cut 6 bases from V and 3 bases from J; bases unmatched to any gene: 7.

The CDR3, as DNA: TGCAGCGTTGTGGGGGACAGCGCTGAAGCTTTCTTT. The encoded protein is CSVVGDSAEAFF. This rearrangement joins TRBV29-1 to TRBJ1-1, with 7 bases lining up with TRBD1. The CDR3 has 12 amino acids. From germline, CDR1 is SQVTM and CDR2 ANQGSEA. The ends lost 4 bases at V and 6 bases at J; junction bases unmatched: 5.

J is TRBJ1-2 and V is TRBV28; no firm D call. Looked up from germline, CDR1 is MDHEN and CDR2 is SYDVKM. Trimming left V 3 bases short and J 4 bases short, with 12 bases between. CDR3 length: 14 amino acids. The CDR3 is CASSLSGNAYGYTF. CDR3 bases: TGTGCCAGCAGTTTGTCCGGGAACGCCTATGGCTACACCTTC.

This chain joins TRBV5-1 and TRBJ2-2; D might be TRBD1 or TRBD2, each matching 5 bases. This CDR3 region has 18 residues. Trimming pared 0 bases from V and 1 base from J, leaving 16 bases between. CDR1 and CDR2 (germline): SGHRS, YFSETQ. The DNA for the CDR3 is TGCGCCAGCAGCTTGGCCCTGGGGCTGAGGGGGAACACCGGGGAGCTGTTTTTT. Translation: CASSLALGLRGNTGELFF.

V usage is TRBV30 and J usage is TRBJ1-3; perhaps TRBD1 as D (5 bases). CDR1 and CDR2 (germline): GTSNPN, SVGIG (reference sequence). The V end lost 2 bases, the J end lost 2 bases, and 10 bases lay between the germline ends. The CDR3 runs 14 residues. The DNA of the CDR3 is TGTGCCTGGAGTCTTTGGGGGGCTGGAAACACCATATATTTT. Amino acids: CAWSLWGAGNTIYF.

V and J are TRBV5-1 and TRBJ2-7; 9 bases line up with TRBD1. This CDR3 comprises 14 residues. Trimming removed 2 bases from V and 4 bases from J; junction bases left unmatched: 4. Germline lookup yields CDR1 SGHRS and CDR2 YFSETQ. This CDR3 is CASSFGGQGYEQYF. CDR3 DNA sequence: TGCGCCAGCAGCTTCGGAGGACAGGGGTACGAGCAGTACTTC.

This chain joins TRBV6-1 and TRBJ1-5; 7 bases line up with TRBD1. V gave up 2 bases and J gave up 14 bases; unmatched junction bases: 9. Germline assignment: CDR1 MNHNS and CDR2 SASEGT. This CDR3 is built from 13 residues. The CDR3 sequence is CASSESGQVAKHF. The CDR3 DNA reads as TGTGCCAGCAGTGAATCCGGACAGGTCGCGAAGCATTTT.

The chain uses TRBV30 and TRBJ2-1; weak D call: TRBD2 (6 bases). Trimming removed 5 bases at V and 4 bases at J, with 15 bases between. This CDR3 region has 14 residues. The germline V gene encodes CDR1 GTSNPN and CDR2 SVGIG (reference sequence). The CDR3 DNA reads TGTGCCTGGGACGGTGGGGGGATTTACAATGAGCAGTTCTTC. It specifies CAWDGGGIYNEQFF. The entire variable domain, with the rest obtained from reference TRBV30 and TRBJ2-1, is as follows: SQTIHQWPATLVQPVGSPLSLECTVEGTSNPNLYWYRQAAGRGLQLLFYSVGIGQISSEVPQNLSASRPQDRQFILSSKKLLLSDSGFYLCAWDGGGIYNEQFFGPGTRLTVL.

The CDR3 DNA is TGTGCCAGCAGCGAGGGGAGGGGAACAGGGGAGCTGTTTTTT. Protein sequence: CASSEGRGTGELFF. The V and J genes are TRBV9 and TRBJ2-2, with TRBD2 matching over 7 bases. The CDR3 runs 14 residues. Germline V CDR1 and CDR2: SGDLS, YYNGEE. J lost 8 bases, V lost 3 bases, and 7 bases had no gene match.